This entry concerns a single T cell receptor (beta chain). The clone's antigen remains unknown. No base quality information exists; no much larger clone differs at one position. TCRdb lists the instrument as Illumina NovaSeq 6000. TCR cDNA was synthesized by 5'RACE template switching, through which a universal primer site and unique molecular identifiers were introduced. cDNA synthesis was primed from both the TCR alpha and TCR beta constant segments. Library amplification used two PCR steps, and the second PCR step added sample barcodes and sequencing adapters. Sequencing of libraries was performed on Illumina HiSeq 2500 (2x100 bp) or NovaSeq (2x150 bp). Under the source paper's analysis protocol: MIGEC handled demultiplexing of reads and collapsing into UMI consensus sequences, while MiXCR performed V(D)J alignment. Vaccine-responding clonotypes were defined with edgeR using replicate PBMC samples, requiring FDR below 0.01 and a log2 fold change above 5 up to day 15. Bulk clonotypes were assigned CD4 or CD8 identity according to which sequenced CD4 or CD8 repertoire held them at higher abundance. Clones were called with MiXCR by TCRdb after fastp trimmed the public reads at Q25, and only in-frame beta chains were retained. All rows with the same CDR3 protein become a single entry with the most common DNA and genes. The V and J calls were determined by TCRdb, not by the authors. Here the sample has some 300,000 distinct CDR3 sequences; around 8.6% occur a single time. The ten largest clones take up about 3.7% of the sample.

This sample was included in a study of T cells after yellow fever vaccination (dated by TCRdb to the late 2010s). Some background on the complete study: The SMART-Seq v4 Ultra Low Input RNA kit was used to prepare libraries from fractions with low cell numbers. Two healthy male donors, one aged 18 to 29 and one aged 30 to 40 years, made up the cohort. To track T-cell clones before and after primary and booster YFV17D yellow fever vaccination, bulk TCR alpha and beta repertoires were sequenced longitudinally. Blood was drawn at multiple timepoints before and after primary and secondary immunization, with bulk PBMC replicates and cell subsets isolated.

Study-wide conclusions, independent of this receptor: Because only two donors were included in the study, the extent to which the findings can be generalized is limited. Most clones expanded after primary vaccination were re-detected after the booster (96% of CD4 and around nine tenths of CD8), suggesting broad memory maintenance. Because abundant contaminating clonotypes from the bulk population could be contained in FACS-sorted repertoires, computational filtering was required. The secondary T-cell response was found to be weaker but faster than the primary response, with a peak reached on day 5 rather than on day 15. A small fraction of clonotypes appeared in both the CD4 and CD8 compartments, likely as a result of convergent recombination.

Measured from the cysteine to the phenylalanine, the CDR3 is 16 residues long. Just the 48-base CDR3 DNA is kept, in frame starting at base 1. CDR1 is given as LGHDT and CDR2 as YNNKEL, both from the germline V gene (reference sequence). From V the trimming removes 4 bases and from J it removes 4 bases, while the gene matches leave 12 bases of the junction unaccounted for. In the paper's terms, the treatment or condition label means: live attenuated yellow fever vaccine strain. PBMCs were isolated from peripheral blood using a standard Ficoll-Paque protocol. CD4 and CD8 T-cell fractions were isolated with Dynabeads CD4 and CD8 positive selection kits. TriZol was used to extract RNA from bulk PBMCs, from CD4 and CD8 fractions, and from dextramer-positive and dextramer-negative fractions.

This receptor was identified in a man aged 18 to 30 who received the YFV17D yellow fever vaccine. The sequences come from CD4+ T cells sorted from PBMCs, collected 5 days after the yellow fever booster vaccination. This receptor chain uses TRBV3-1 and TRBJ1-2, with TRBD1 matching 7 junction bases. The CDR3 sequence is CASSLLTGVYVYGYTF. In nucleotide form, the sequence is TGTGCCAGCAGCCTACTCACAGGGGTCTACGTCTATGGCTACACCTTC.